A single sample gave rise to the 6 T cell receptor beta chains below, sequenced in a study of T cell responses to AZD1222 COVID-19 vaccine. This table comes from immunoSEQ multiplex PCR, and its TCRdb copy is limited to in-frame clones, with some not included. Altogether about 99,000 clones are present, roughly 92% being singletons, with the ten largest covering 6.5% to 10%. The material was peripheral blood, obtained 28 days after the second AZD1222 dose. These receptors came from an adult who received the AZD1222 COVID-19 vaccine.

The chain carries TRBV3-1 (or the pseudogene TRBV3-2) and TRBJ1-3; a possible D gene is TRBD1 (5 bases). Trimming removed 2 bases from V and 0 bases from J, with 5 bases in between. The CDR3 is 14 residues long. Germline-derived CDR1 and CDR2 are LGHDT and YNNKEL (reference sequence). This CDR3 reads CASSQQGSGNTIYF. CDR3 bases: TGTGCCAGCAGCCAACAGGGCTCTGGAAACACCATATATTTT.

The chain recombines TRBV7-8 with TRBJ2-3, with D unclear. V gave up 2 bases and J gave up 5 bases, with 5 bases separating them. The CDR3 covers 12 residues. Germline assignment: CDR1 SGHVS and CDR2 FQNEAQ. The CDR3 DNA follows: TGTGCCAGCAGCTTAATGGAAGATACGCAGTATTTT. Its translation is CASSLMEDTQYF.

The CDR3 DNA reads TGTGCCAGCCCTAAACAGGGGGCGGGTTCGTACGAGCAGTACTTC. Protein sequence: CASPKQGAGSYEQYF. The gene calls are TRBV11-3 and TRBJ2-7; the match to TRBD1 covers 9 bases. This CDR3 is built from 15 residues. CDR1 SGHNT and CDR2 YENEEA come from the germline V gene. Trimming cost V 8 bases and J 4 bases; bases outside gene matches: 12.

This clone has just a few counts. The V gene is TRBV25-1, the J gene TRBJ2-7; 8 nucleotides align to TRBD2. Germline assignment: CDR1 MGHDK and CDR2 SYGVNS. The CDR3 extends over 12 amino acids. Germline trimming cut 6 bases from V and 7 bases from J; bases unmatched to any gene: 5. CDR3: CASSGLAPEQYF. CDR3 sequence (DNA): TGTGCCAGCAGCGGACTAGCTCCAGAGCAGTACTTC.

The V gene is TRBV18, the J gene TRBJ2-1, with 12 bases identical to TRBD1. V trimming: 5 bases; J trimming: 8 bases; junction bases outside the gene matches: 7. This CDR3 contains 15 residues. The germline V gene has CDR1 KGHSH and CDR2 LQKENI. CDR3 in DNA: TGTGCCAGCTCATCGGGACAGGGGGCTTACTATGAGCAGTTCTTC. The encoded protein is CASSSGQGAYYEQFF. Full variable domain (missing parts from reference TRBV18 and TRBJ2-1): NAGVMQNPRHLVRRRGQEARLRCSPMKGHSHVYWYRQLPEEGLKFMVYLQKENIIDESGMPKERFSAEFPKEGPSILRIQQVVRGDSAAYFCASSSGQGAYYEQFFGPGTRLTVL.

This clone was picked up a small number of times. This chain links TRBV15 with TRBJ1-4, with 8 bases aligning to TRBD1. The V gene end was trimmed by 5 bases and the J gene end by 8 bases; junction bases not matched to a gene: 7. The germline CDR1 and CDR2 sequences are LNHNV and YYDKDF (reference sequence). The CDR3 has 14 residues. The CDR3 sequence: CATSGGTGGEKLFF. For the CDR3, the DNA is TGTGCCACCAGCGGAGGGACAGGTGGGGAAAAACTGTTTTTT.